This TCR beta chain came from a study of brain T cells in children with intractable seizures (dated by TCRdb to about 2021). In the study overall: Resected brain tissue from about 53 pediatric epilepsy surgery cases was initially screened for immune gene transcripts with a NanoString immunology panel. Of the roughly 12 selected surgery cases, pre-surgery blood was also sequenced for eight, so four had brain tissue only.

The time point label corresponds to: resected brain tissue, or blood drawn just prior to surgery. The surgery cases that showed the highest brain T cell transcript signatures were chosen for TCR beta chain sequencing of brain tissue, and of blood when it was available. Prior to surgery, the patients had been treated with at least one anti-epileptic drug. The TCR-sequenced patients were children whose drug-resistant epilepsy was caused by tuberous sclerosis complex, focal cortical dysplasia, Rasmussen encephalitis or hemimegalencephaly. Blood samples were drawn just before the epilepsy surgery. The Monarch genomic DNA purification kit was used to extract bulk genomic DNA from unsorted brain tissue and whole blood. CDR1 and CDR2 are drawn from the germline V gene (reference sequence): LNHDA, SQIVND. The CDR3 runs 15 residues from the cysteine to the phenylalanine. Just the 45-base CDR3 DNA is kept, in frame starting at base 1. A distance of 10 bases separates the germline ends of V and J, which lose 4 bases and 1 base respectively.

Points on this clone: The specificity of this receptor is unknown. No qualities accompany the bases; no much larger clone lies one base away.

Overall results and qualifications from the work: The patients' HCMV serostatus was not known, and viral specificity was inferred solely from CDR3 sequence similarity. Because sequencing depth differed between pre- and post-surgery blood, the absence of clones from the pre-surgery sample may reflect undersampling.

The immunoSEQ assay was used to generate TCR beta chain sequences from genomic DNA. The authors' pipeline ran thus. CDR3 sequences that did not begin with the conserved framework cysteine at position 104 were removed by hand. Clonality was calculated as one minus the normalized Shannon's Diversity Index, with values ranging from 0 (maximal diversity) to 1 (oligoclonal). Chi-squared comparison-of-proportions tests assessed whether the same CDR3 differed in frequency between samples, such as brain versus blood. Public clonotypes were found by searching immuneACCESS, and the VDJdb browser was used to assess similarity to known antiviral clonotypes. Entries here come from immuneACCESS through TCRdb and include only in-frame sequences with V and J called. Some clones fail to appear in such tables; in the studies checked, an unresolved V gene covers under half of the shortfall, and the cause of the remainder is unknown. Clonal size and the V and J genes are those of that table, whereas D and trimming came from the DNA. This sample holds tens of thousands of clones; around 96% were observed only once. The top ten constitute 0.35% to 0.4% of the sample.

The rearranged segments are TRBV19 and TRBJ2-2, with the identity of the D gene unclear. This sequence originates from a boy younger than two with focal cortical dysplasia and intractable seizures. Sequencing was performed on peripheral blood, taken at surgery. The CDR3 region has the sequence CASSKRTENTGELFF. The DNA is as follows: TGTGCCAGTAGTAAGAGGACCGAGAACACCGGGGAGCTGTTTTTT.